This T cell receptor beta chain was documented in a study of CD8 T cells in Susac syndrome. RNA in amounts of about 0.5 to 1 ug was reverse transcribed with random hexamers. immunoSEQ multiplex PCR amplified TCR beta CDR3 across 54 Vbeta, 13 Jbeta. TCRdb reanalysed the immunoSEQ multiplex PCR reads using MiXCR and keeps one entry per CDR3 protein. This sample yields some 190,000 distinct CDR3 sequences, of which roughly 94% are seen a single time; 0.1% belongs to the top ten. The CDR3 is 13 residues long. Germline V gene data show CDR1 as GTSNPN and CDR2 as SVGIG (reference sequence). The germline V and J ends were trimmed by 2 bases and 0 bases, with 7 bases remaining between them.

The chain recombines TRBV30 with TRBJ1-1; no clear D gene. Source material: CD4+ T cells from PBMCs. The clonotype comes from a human donor in good health. CDR3 nucleotide sequence: TGTGCCTGGAGTAGGGTCTTGAACACTGAAGCTTTCTTT. Its protein product is CAWSRVLNTEAFF.